Listed below are T cell receptor beta chains from one sample, sequenced in a study of shared clonotypes between healthy human individuals. Here immunoSEQ multiplex PCR was the method, and the copy in TCRdb shows in-frame clones only, minus some. The repertoire consists of hundreds of thousands of clones, with just under 97% occurring once and the leading ten covering 0.11%. Sequences were obtained from naive CD8+ T cells sorted from blood. The receptors stem from a woman between 25 and 40 years old in good health. Each CDR3 is given with its conserved first and last residue.

CDR3: CASSAGRDTEAFF; length: 13; J: TRBJ1-1; V: TRBV5-4
CDR3: CASSTPGAVSFSGANVLTF; length: 19; J: TRBJ2-6; V: TRBV28
CDR3: CASSKTSELYEQYF; length: 14; J: -; V: TRBV2
CDR3: CASSPYGEETQYF; length: 13; J: TRBJ2-5; V: TRBV5-1
CDR3: CASSFDRDGAYEQYF; length: 15; J: TRBJ2-7; V: TRBV7-8
CDR3: CASTPQETQYF; length: 11; J: TRBJ2-5; V: TRBV27
CDR3: CASSDLGEGPDTQYF; length: 15; J: TRBJ2-3; V: TRBV25-1
CDR3: CASSQTGTSEQFF; length: 13; J: TRBJ2-1; V: TRBV27
CDR3: CATSTGNQPQHF; length: 12; J: TRBJ1-5; V: TRBV15
CDR3: CASSVGREVSYEQYF; length: 15; J: -; V: TRBV9
CDR3: CASSPPAQSYEQYF; length: 14; J: TRBJ2-7; V: TRBV7-9
CDR3: CASSWTGYTYEQYF; length: 14; J: TRBJ2-7; V: TRBV5-1
CDR3: CASSFLAGVGDEQFF; length: 15; J: TRBJ2-1; V: TRBV28
CDR3: CASSLASGINEQFF; length: 14; J: TRBJ2-1; V: TRBV9
CDR3: CASSLGGNNSPLHF; length: 14; J: TRBJ1-6; V: TRBV28
CDR3: CASSESSGLAGAYEQYF; length: 17; J: TRBJ2-7; V: TRBV6-1
CDR3: CASSLPRGPTYNEQFF; length: 16; J: TRBJ2-1; V: TRBV19
CDR3: CASSPSRETDTQYF; length: 14; J: TRBJ2-3; V: TRBV4-2
CDR3: CASSFILGTALGTEAFF; length: 17; J: TRBJ1-1; V: TRBV28
CDR3: CASSLLWGQETQYF; length: 14; J: TRBJ2-5; V: TRBV27
CDR3: CASMTPQAPFSTEAFF; length: 16; J: TRBJ1-1; V: TRBV19
CDR3: CASSLVMSTF; length: 10; J: TRBJ1-2; V: TRBV5-8
CDR3: CASSYGTANEKLFF; length: 14; J: TRBJ1-4; V: TRBV13
CDR3: CASSALGQDTGELFF; length: 15; J: TRBJ2-2; V: TRBV9
CDR3: CASSLVLAGYNEQFF; length: 15; J: TRBJ2-1; V: TRBV27
CDR3: CASSLTSVEYEQYF; length: 14; J: -; V: TRBV7-9
CDR3: CASSVDLGEAEAFF; length: 14; J: TRBJ1-1; V: TRBV9
CDR3: CASSVISTDTQYF; length: 13; J: TRBJ2-3; V: TRBV28
CDR3: CASSGPGTGGYNEQFF; length: 16; J: TRBJ2-1; V: TRBV10-1
CDR3: CASSQPGSWETQYF; length: 14; J: TRBJ2-5; V: TRBV7-9
CDR3: CASSVGASAGSYNEQFF; length: 17; J: TRBJ2-1; V: TRBV9
CDR3: CASSAGGTAYEQYF; length: 14; J: TRBJ2-7; V: TRBV9
CDR3: CASSLEPGLAGNEQYF; length: 16; J: TRBJ2-7; V: TRBV28
CDR3: CAIGDDQYEQYF; length: 12; J: TRBJ2-7; V: TRBV28
CDR3: CASSVSRNNEQFF; length: 13; J: TRBJ2-1; V: TRBV9
CDR3: CASSENTEAFF; length: 11; J: TRBJ1-1; V: TRBV10-2
CDR3: CAWGLAGGYEQYF; length: 13; J: TRBJ2-7; V: TRBV30
CDR3: CASSLEAGGPSNEQFF; length: 16; J: TRBJ2-1; V: TRBV5-6
CDR3: CASSGIDSKNTGELFF; length: 16; J: TRBJ2-2; V: TRBV21-1
CDR3: CASAGDASSYNEQFF; length: 15; J: TRBJ2-1; V: TRBV2
CDR3: CASRLDPSSYNEQFF; length: 15; J: TRBJ2-1; V: TRBV28